The clone carrying this T cell receptor beta chain was detected ten times or more. Its specificity is unknown. These data belong to a study of T cells in Graves' hyperthyroidism and ophthalmopathy. The source material, RNA transcripts, was used to amplify TCR beta CDR3 regions. Using the HTBI primer set, a first-round RT-PCR was run on the TCR CDR3. A single record per CDR3 protein comes from TCRdb applying MiXCR to the multiplex PCR reads. The table includes a few hundred thousand distinct CDR3 sequences, more than 12% detected once. The PBMCs were taken from under 12 ml of fresh peripheral blood. This CDR3 spans 16 amino acids. CDR1 and CDR2 from the germline V gene are SGHDN and FVKESK. The V gene lost 4 bases and the J gene lost 3 bases, with 18 bases spanning the gap. Whole-study results and caveats: In simple terms, a model built on 13 V-J features told ophthalmopathy apart from stable hyperthyroidism. Appearing also in blood were most of the thyroid clonotypes expanded above 0.001.

The sequence came from a woman aged 25 to 39 with Graves' ophthalmopathy. The specimen was blood. The chain carries TRBV14 and TRBJ1-1, with D unresolved. CDR3 sequence: CASSPRITLSYTEAFF. Here the CDR3 DNA reads TGTGCCAGCAGCCCTCGGATAACCCTTTCCTACACTGAAGCTTTCTTT. Full variable domain (rest looked up from reference TRBV14 and TRBJ1-1): EAGVTQFPSHSVIEKGQTVTLRCDPISGHDNLYWYRRVMGKEIKFLLHFVKESKQDESGMPNNRFLAERTGGTYSTLKVQPAELEDSGVYFCASSPRITLSYTEAFFGQGTRLTVV.